This T cell receptor (beta chain) was sequenced during a study of shared clonotypes between healthy human individuals. General study findings and limits: What naive subsets generally showed was a larger estimated richness than memory subsets showed. Sharing across a handful of donors was seen in 4% to 5% of naive CD4 clonotypes.

Germline V gives CDR1 MNHNY, CDR2 SVGAGI (reference sequence). CDR3 size: 16 residues. The trim removed 4 bases at V and 5 bases at J, leaving 8 bases unmatched. Clones were read by immunoSEQ multiplex PCR, and TCRdb kept only the in-frame ones, dropping some. The table lists about 820,000 clones, 80% to 95% of them singletons, with 20% to 30% in the top ten. Naive CD8 populations comprised CD45RO-negative cells positively selected for CCR7, excluding terminally differentiated effector memory CD45RA+ cells. Note on this clone: The antigen is unknown.

The sequenced material came from naive CD8+ T cells sorted from blood. The TCR sequence derives from a man younger than 45 in good health. The chain links TRBV6-6 to TRBJ2-1; 10 bases match TRBD2. The CDR3 DNA is TGTGCCAGCAGTTGGAAGCGGGAGGGCCCCCACAATGAGCAGTTCTTC. This gives the protein CASSWKREGPHNEQFF.